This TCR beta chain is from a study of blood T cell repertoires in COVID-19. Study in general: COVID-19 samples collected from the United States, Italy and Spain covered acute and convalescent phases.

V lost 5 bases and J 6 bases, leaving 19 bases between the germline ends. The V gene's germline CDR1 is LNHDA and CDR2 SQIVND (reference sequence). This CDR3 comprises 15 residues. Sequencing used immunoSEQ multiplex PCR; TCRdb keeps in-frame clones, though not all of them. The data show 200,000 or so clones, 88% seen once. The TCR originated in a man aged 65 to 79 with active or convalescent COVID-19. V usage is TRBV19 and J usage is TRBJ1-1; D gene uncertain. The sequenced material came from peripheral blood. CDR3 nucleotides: TGTGCCAGTAGTCCCCCCGGTCTCAGCGGACCTGAAGCTTTCTTT. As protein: CASSPPGLSGPEAFF.